A few counts support the clone carrying this TCR beta chain. The antigen remains undetermined. The V segment lost 8 bases and the J segment 9 bases; nucleotides outside the gene matches: 5. The CDR3 is 11 residues long. Germline values: CDR1 SNHLY, CDR2 FYNNEI. Each CDR3 protein gets one entry after TCRdb re-called the 5' RACE reads with MiXCR. The table has 150,000 to 200,000 distinct CDR3 sequences, approximately 10% seen once. This specimen comes from a study of T-cell memory formation after mild COVID-19. Findings and limits, study-wide: Among contracting clones, CD4+ were mainly CM/EM and CD8+ enriched in EMRA. That cross-reactive memory joined was suggested by some responding clones appearing in pre-infection memory.

The rearrangement uses TRBV2 and TRBJ2-5; TRBD1 aligns across 8 bases. Sequences were obtained from PBMCs or a T cell subset sorted from them (not recorded which). The TCR originated in a man between 18 and 35 years old who had mild COVID-19 (a few samples of this study predate the infection). Cell type and time point are not known. The CDR3, as DNA: TGTGCCAGCGGAGTCAGGGGGCCCCAGTACTTC. This codes for CASGVRGPQYF. The full variable domain, its missing parts supplied by reference TRBV2 and TRBJ2-5, is EPEVTQTPSHQVTQMGQEVILRCVPISNHLYFYWYRQILGQKVEFLVSFYNNEISEKSEIFDDQFSVERPDGSNFTLKIRSTKLEDSAMYFCASGVRGPQYFGPGTRLLVL.